There are a few counts of the clone carrying this T cell receptor beta chain. Its antigen remains unknown. Germline V gene lookup returns CDR1 LNHDA and CDR2 SQIVND (reference sequence). The CDR3 is 14 amino acids. The V and J ends lost 4 bases and 8 bases, in that order; junction bases with no gene match: 10. Deep-level settings were used for running the assay. Assay: immunoSEQ multiplex PCR; the TCRdb copy retains only in-frame clones and omits some. There are roughly 1 million clones in the sample; approximately 80% occur only once, and around 0.47% lies in the top ten. The data stem from a study of shared clonotypes between healthy human individuals. General study results and limits: It was expected that sequencing depth would affect clonotype sharing among donors.

The clonotype originates from a young man in good health. Some clones in this sample may be carry-over from other donors' samples. The sequencing sample was made of memory CD4+ T cells from PBMCs. Subset specified: CD45RA-negative fraction. The chain recombines TRBV19 with TRBJ1-2, with 7 bases fitting TRBD1. The DNA of the CDR3 is TGTGCCAGTAGTAGGGACAGCCGCTTGAGGGGCTACACCTTC. Amino acid sequence: CASSRDSRLRGYTF.